This T cell receptor beta chain stems from a study of cytomegalovirus exposure and HLA in healthy donors (dated by TCRdb to 2015 to 2018). In the study overall: According to a later analysis, one platform produced both the approximately 110 validation repertoires and the 666 repertoires of the first cohort. The study aimed to test whether signatures of past pathogen exposure could be identified by cataloging public T cell receptors. Besides the first cohort of 500 to 700 subjects, a separate validation cohort made up of roughly 120 different subjects was used. To predict cytomegalovirus infection status, the study combined high-throughput TCR immunosequencing, statistical association of individual TCRs with disease status, and machine learning. General findings and caveats noted by the study authors: The study gave a list of more than 150 TCR beta chains associated with cytomegalovirus. In vitro tests confirmed that a few of the cytomegalovirus-associated TCR beta chains recognize cytomegalovirus antigens. The authors suggested that the approach could potentially be extended to other disease states and immunological phenotypes. Across donors, most TCR sequences were observed very rarely, whereas some public TCRs were present in many individuals. Cytomegalovirus status was reported to be diagnosed by the classifier with high specificity and sensitivity in both the original and validation cohorts. Subsequent analysis determined that TCRs grouped into clusters in the first cohort also showed a tendency toward co-occurrence across the 90 to 150 validation repertoires, and 85% to 95% of cluster scores exceeded 0. A later analysis lacked HLA typing for the validation cohort, so it scored co-occurrence in that cohort across all 110 or so repertoires.

Note on this clone: What antigen it recognizes has not been identified. Base qualities are missing; no much larger clone stands one base away.

Separate from the roughly 700-subject first cohort, the validation cohort of around 130 subjects was the group to which the donors belonged. Libraries were made using the immunoSEQ multiplex PCR assay. Under the source paper's analysis protocol: A statistical classification framework was built for diagnosing cytomegalovirus status from the catalog of TCR beta chain sequences. Sourced from immuneACCESS, this table was stored by TCRdb with only in-frame sequences that have V and J called. A share of the clones is absent; for the studies checked, an unresolved V gene accounts for under half, and the remainder has no known explanation. Clone size and the V and J calls come from that table; the DNA yielded D and trimming. Within this sample are about 190,000 clones, with around 86% of them counted one time only. The ten largest clones capture roughly 1.5% of the sample. The CDR3 goes from the cysteine to the phenylalanine over 15 residues. The DNA shown is the 45-base CDR3, in frame from base 1. Ends trimmed: V by 4 bases, J by 1 base; bases unmatched to a gene: 2. CDR1 MGHRA and CDR2 YSYEKL were looked up in the germline V gene.

This receptor was taken from a woman aged 18-29 years in good health and CMV-seronegative. The specimen was PBMCs. Recombination linked TRBV4-1 to TRBJ2-1; 9 central nucleotides agree with TRBD2. The CDR3 region has the sequence CASSPAGGSYNEQFF. The base sequence is TGCGCCAGCAGCCCAGCGGGAGGATCCTACAATGAGCAGTTCTTC.